This TCR beta chain was sequenced for a study of blood T cells in healthy people across ages. Germline CDR1 is MNHEY and CDR2 is SVGAGI. Deletions cut 3 bases from V and 2 bases from J, with 11 bases between. This CDR3 is built from 15 residues. A sample-barcoded 5' primer and a J-beta primer mix were used in a second PCR of about 7 to 11 cycles. TCRdb ran MiXCR on the 5' RACE reads and lists one entry per CDR3 protein. The sample includes 1.5 million to 2 million distinct CDR3 sequences, about 32% seen only once; the top ten take about 11%. The chain is built from TRBV6-5 and TRBJ1-5; tentative D call: TRBD1 (6 bases). Sequencing was carried out using blood. This TCR was sampled from a woman aged 25-40 years in good health. The CDR3 reads CASSYGGLGNQPQHF. Here the CDR3 DNA reads TGTGCCAGCAGTTATGGGGGGCTGGGCAATCAGCCCCAGCATTTT.